One and the same sample provided the 24 T cell receptor beta chains below, sequenced in a study of blood T cell repertoires in COVID-19. TCRdb's table, derived via immunoSEQ multiplex PCR, lists solely in-frame clones and lacks some. Of 300,000 to 400,000 clones detected, 65% to 90% appear once; the ten largest clones hold around 4.5%. Sequenced material: PBMCs or T cells enriched from blood (not recorded which). The source is a woman in her thirties or forties with acute COVID-19.

The chain recombines TRBV4-2 with TRBJ2-3; the match to TRBD2 covers 14 bases. Germline-derived CDR1 and CDR2 are LGHNA and YNFKEQ. CDR3 length: 17 amino acids. The trim removed 2 bases at V and 8 bases at J, leaving 9 bases unmatched. CDR3 sequence (DNA): TGTGCCAGCAGCCAATCCACTGGGACTAGCGGGAGTCGTACGCAGTATTTT. It is translated as CASSQSTGTSGSRTQYF.

V gene TRBV2 combines with J gene TRBJ1-5; 10 nucleotides match TRBD1. The ends lost 5 bases at V and 7 bases at J; junction bases unmatched: 8. The germline gives CDR1 SNHLY, CDR2 FYNNEI. The CDR3 contains 15 residues. CDR3 sequence: CASSYDRGRGQPQHF. In DNA form, the CDR3 reads TGTGCCAGCAGTTACGACAGGGGGCGCGGGCAGCCCCAGCATTTT.

CDR3 amino acids: CASSIDPLGEQYF. The CDR3 nucleotides are TGTGCCAGTAGTATAGATCCTCTCGGCGAGCAGTACTTC. V is TRBV19 and J is TRBJ2-7; no clear D gene. CDR1 is LNHDA, CDR2 SQIVND, per germline (reference sequence). The CDR3 consists of 13 residues. V lost 0 bases and J 6 bases, leaving 9 bases between the germline ends.

V and J are TRBV7-2 and TRBJ1-2; D possibly corresponds to TRBD1 (5 bases). The CDR3 sequence is 16 residues long. From germline, CDR1 is SGHTA and CDR2 FQGNSA. The ends were cut back, 5 bases at V and 2 bases at J, with 18 bases in the middle. The CDR3 region has the DNA TGTGCCAGCAGCCAGGACATGTTCAGACCCAACTATGGCTACACCTTC. Its translation is CASSQDMFRPNYGYTF.

The chain combines TRBV6-5 with TRBJ2-2; 7 nucleotides align to TRBD2. Germline V lookup: CDR1 MNHEY, CDR2 SVGAGI. Trimming cost V 6 bases and J 5 bases; bases outside gene matches: 9. The CDR3 has 15 residues. CDR3 sequence (DNA): TGTGCCAGCAGGGTTGGACTAGGCCTGACCGGGGAGCTGTTTTTT. It yields the protein CASRVGLGLTGELFF.

The genes are TRBV3-1 (or the pseudogene TRBV3-2) and TRBJ2-5; 7 nucleotides match TRBD1. V was pared by 0 bases and J by 2 bases, with 9 bases of the junction left unmatched. Looked up from germline, CDR1 is LGHDT and CDR2 is YNNKEL (reference sequence). The CDR3 loop spans 17 amino acids. CDR3 region: CASSQEVGTVLQETQYF. CDR3 DNA sequence: TGTGCCAGCAGCCAAGAAGTGGGGACAGTCTTGCAAGAGACCCAGTACTTC.

The rearrangement links TRBV2 to TRBJ1-4, with 8 bases fitting TRBD1. Germline CDR1 reads SNHLY; CDR2 reads FYNNEI. Trimming at V came to 8 bases and at J to 6 bases, leaving 8 bases not matched to a gene. The length of the CDR3 is 14 residues. In DNA form, the CDR3 reads TGTGCCAGCCGGTTTGACAGGGGAGATGAAAAACTGTTTTTT. Translated, it gives CASRFDRGDEKLFF.

This clone was seen a single time. The chain recombines TRBV4-2 with TRBJ1-6, with D perhaps TRBD1 (5 bases). This CDR3 has 15 amino acids. V was shortened by 2 bases and J by 7 bases, with 12 bases between the two germline ends. CDR1 is LGHNA and CDR2 is YNFKEQ in the germline V gene. CDR3: CASSQLDIVNSPLHF. DNA of the CDR3: TGTGCCAGCAGCCAACTGGACATTGTGAATTCACCCCTCCACTTT.

The rearrangement joins TRBV11-2 to TRBJ2-7; 8 positions match TRBD2. This CDR3 is 13 amino acids long. Looked up from germline, CDR1 is SGHAT and CDR2 is FQNNGV. V lost 5 bases and J lost 9; bases outside the gene matches: 9. The CDR3 DNA reads as TGTGCCAGCAGCCCAGGCCGGGGGGGACGGCAGTACTTC. Protein sequence: CASSPGRGGRQYF.

The chain recombines TRBV9 with TRBJ2-7; no reliable D call. Trimming took 0 bases from V and 3 from J, leaving 10 bases between them. This CDR3 region has 14 residues. CDR1 SGDLS and CDR2 YYNGEE come from the germline V gene. CDR3 bases: TGTGCCAGCAGCGTAGGCGTTCCGGTCTACGAGCAGTACTTC. It encodes CASSVGVPVYEQYF.

The CDR3 DNA is TGTGCCAGCTACTACAATCCCTCGAGGGAGTACACCTTC. This translates into CASYYNPSREYTF. The chain joins TRBV6-5 to TRBJ1-2; D gene uncertain. The CDR3 has 13 amino acids. Germline CDR1 reads MNHEY; CDR2 reads SVGAGI. Trimming took 8 bases from V and 11 from J, leaving 21 bases between them.

This sequence joins TRBV6-2 or TRBV6-3 and TRBJ2-7; TRBD1 is a possible D gene (6 bases). Germline V gives CDR1 MNHEY, CDR2 SVGEGT. The CDR3 has 14 residues. Deletions cut 2 bases from V and 7 bases from J, with 15 bases between. The CDR3 DNA sequence: TGTGCCAGCAGTTACGGCAGGGGAGTGGGTGAGCAGTACTTC. Protein product: CASSYGRGVGEQYF.

The chain combines TRBV6-2 or TRBV6-3 with TRBJ2-1; D might be TRBD1 (6 bases). Between the trimmed V and J ends, which lost 2 bases and 5 bases, there was a span of 7 bases. Germline V gives CDR1 MNHEY, CDR2 SVGEGT. CDR3 size: 13 residues. CDR3 amino acids: CASSYRDNNEQFF. The CDR3 DNA sequence: TGTGCCAGCAGTTACCGGGACAACAATGAGCAGTTCTTC.

The gene calls are TRBV19 and TRBJ2-4; D is unclear. The CDR3 spans 17 residues. With 0 bases removed from V and 0 bases from J, the gap between germline ends came to 12 bases. Germline-derived CDR1 and CDR2 are LNHDA and SQIVND (reference sequence). The CDR3 DNA reads as TGTGCCAGTAGTATAGATGAGAGCCACCTAGCCAAAAACATTCAGTACTTC. It is translated as CASSIDESHLAKNIQYF.

CDR3 region: CASSLTGRDNEQFF. CDR3 nucleotides: TGTGCCAGCAGCTTAACGGGGAGGGACAATGAGCAGTTCTTC. This chain links TRBV7-3 with TRBJ2-1, with 7 bases matching TRBD2. V was clipped by 0 bases and J by 5 bases; unmatched bases: 1. The CDR3 is 14 residues long. Per germline, CDR1 SGHTA and CDR2 FQGTGA.

This chain connects TRBV7-9 to TRBJ1-2, with 9 nucleotides matching TRBD1. The junction had 5 bases not matched to a gene; V was cut back by 5 bases and J by 4 bases. Germline CDR1 SEHNR, CDR2 FQNEAQ (reference sequence). This CDR3 contains 14 residues. The CDR3 DNA is TGTGCCAGCAGCCCTGGACAGGGGACCTATGGCTACACCTTC. Protein sequence: CASSPGQGTYGYTF. The variable domain in full, completed from reference TRBV7-9 and TRBJ1-2, reads DTGVSQNPRHKITKRGQNVTFRCDPISEHNRLYWYRQTLGQGPEFLTYFQNEAQLEKSRLLSDRFSAERPKGSFSTLEIQRTEQGDSAMYLCASSPGQGTYGYTFGSGTRLTVV.

This CDR3 is CATSDPGIGDEQFF. CDR3 bases: TGTGCCACCAGTGACCCGGGGATTGGTGATGAGCAGTTCTTC. The V and J genes are TRBV24-1 and TRBJ2-1; a weak D match, TRBD2 (5 bases). V was pared by 4 bases and J by 8 bases, with 14 bases between. The CDR3 is made up of 14 amino acids. CDR1 is KGHDR and CDR2 is SFDVKD in the germline V gene.

About this clone itself: Distinct nucleotide sequences in the sample also encode this CDR3. V gene TRBV10-3 combines with J gene TRBJ2-2, with TRBD1 as a possible D gene (6 bases). Germline assignment: CDR1 ENHRY and CDR2 SYGVKD. Trimming shortened V by 6 bases and J by 1 base, and 9 bases separated the two germline ends. The CDR3 runs to 14 residues. The CDR3 DNA is TGTGCCATCAGACGGACAGAGAACACCGGGGAGCTGTTTTTT. It is translated as CAIRRTENTGELFF.

The rearrangement joins TRBV9 to TRBJ1-4; 7 nucleotides agree with TRBD1. V lost 4 bases, J lost 7 bases, and 7 bases stayed unmatched. The CDR3 sequence is 14 residues long. Germline V gene data show CDR1 as SGDLS and CDR2 as YYNGEE. The CDR3 here is CASSLRGLGEKLFF. CDR3 coding DNA: TGTGCCAGCAGCCTCAGGGGGTTGGGTGAAAAACTGTTTTTT.

The V call is TRBV7-2, the J call TRBJ2-3; weak D call: TRBD2 (5 bases). From germline, CDR1 is SGHTA and CDR2 FQGNSA. CDR3 length: 16 residues. V lost 1 base, J lost 2 bases, and 13 bases lay in between. CDR3 in amino acids: CASSLGSGPFTDTQYF. The CDR3 nucleotides read TGTGCCAGCAGCTTAGGCAGCGGCCCCTTCACAGATACGCAGTATTTT.

About this clone itself: Other DNA sequences within the sample encode an identical CDR3. The chain combines TRBV18 with TRBJ1-1; 8 nucleotides agree with TRBD1. V lost 6 bases to trimming and J lost 3 bases; unmatched junction nucleotides: 9. The CDR3 contains 15 residues. Germline lookup yields CDR1 KGHSH and CDR2 LQKENI. The CDR3, as DNA: TGTGCCAGCTCGGAGCAGGGGGCGCGGGACACTGAAGCTTTCTTT. It encodes CASSEQGARDTEAFF.

The chain links TRBV3-1 (or the pseudogene TRBV3-2) to TRBJ2-7; maybe TRBD2 (6 bases). CDR1 is LGHDT and CDR2 is YNNKEL in the germline V gene (reference sequence). The length of the CDR3 is 15 residues. Trimming removed 4 bases from V and 3 bases from J, with 16 bases in between. The CDR3 nucleotides are TGTGCCAGCAGCCTCACTCGGGGACTTATCTACGAGCAGTACTTC. Translating it yields CASSLTRGLIYEQYF.

V and J are TRBV5-4 and TRBJ2-1; the match to TRBD2 covers 9 bases. The junction had 12 bases not matched to a gene; V was cut back by 4 bases and J by 4 bases. The germline CDR1 and CDR2 sequences are SGHNT and YYREEE (reference sequence). The length of the CDR3 is 17 residues. CDR3 sequence (DNA): TGTGCCAGCAGCCCGAGACTAGCGGCAAGACTTTACAATGAGCAGTTCTTC. Protein product: CASSPRLAARLYNEQFF.

This chain joins TRBV6-5 and TRBJ2-3; 9 bases align to TRBD2. The trim removed 5 bases at V and 4 bases at J, leaving 7 bases unmatched. CDR1 and CDR2 (germline): MNHEY, SVGAGI. The CDR3 contains 15 residues. Here the CDR3 reads CASSRGGARADTQYF. CDR3 sequence (DNA): TGTGCCAGCAGTCGCGGGGGGGCTAGGGCAGATACGCAGTATTTT.